Listed here are 17 T cell receptor beta chains from one sample, sequenced in a study of blood T cell repertoires in COVID-19. Method: immunoSEQ multiplex PCR; TCRdb's copy keeps in-frame clones and lacks some. Here the sample spans approximately 98,000 clones, around four fifths being singletons. Material: peripheral blood. All receptors come from an older woman with acute or convalescent COVID-19.

The genes are TRBV4-1 and TRBJ2-2; 9 bases agree with TRBD2. The V gene's germline CDR1 is MGHRA and CDR2 YSYEKL. With 1 base clipped from V and 6 bases from J, the junction kept 6 bases outside the gene matches. The CDR3 consists of 16 residues. CDR3 sequence reads: CASSQGGGRAPGELFF. The CDR3 DNA sequence: TGCGCCAGCAGCCAAGGAGGCGGGAGGGCCCCCGGGGAGCTGTTTTTT.

This clone was observed a handful of times. The chain uses TRBV28 and TRBJ1-2; D uncertain. The CDR3 runs to 13 residues. The germline gives CDR1 MDHEN, CDR2 SYDVKM. The V and J ends lost 9 bases and 3 bases respectively, with 14 bases between them. In DNA form, the CDR3 reads TGTGCCAGTGAACGCGGGGAGGACTATGGCTACACCTTC. Amino acid sequence: CASERGEDYGYTF.

The chain uses TRBV10-2 and TRBJ2-7, with 9 bases identical to TRBD2. The CDR3 extends over 15 amino acids. Germline lookup yields CDR1 WSHSY and CDR2 SAAADI. V lost 5 bases and J lost 3; bases outside the gene matches: 8. CDR3 sequence reads: CASSLGGRVLYEQYF. In DNA form, the CDR3 reads TGCGCCAGCAGTTTGGGCGGGAGGGTGCTCTACGAGCAGTACTTC.

The gene calls are TRBV28 and TRBJ1-4; 7 bases fit TRBD1. This CDR3 is built from 15 residues. Germline V gene sequence: CDR1 MDHEN, CDR2 SYDVKM. The trim removed 6 bases at V and 8 bases at J, leaving 12 bases unmatched. As DNA, the CDR3 is TGTGCCAGCAGGGGCGACAGGGCAGGGGAGGAAAAACTGTTTTTT. Translated, it gives CASRGDRAGEEKLFF.

V is TRBV28 and J is TRBJ2-2; 9 bases match TRBD2. J gave up 7 bases and V 7 bases, and 22 bases lay outside the gene matches. The CDR3 length is 19 residues. Germline V gene data show CDR1 as MDHEN and CDR2 as SYDVKM. CDR3 amino acids: CASNTKAGGGKSTFGELFF. CDR3 coding DNA: TGTGCCAGCAACACGAAAGCGGGGGGCGGCAAATCAACTTTCGGGGAGCTGTTTTTT.

This rearrangement joins TRBV6-5 to TRBJ2-7; 8 bases fit TRBD2. The CDR3 totals 12 residues. CDR1 MNHEY and CDR2 SVGAGI come from the germline V gene. J was trimmed by 7 bases and V by 8 bases; bases with no gene match: 7. CDR3 sequence: CASVSGGLEQYV. For the CDR3, the DNA is TGTGCCAGCGTCTCGGGGGGGCTTGAGCAGTACGTC.

This chain links TRBV2 with TRBJ1-3; D not resolved. Deletions cut 3 bases from V and 4 bases from J, with 10 bases between. The CDR3 totals 14 residues. Germline V gene lookup returns CDR1 SNHLY and CDR2 FYNNEI. This CDR3 reads CASSERESGNTIYF. The DNA for the CDR3 is TGTGCCAGCAGTGAGAGGGAATCAGGAAACACCATATATTTT.

The rearrangement joins TRBV19 to TRBJ2-2; D uncertain. The CDR3 runs to 11 residues. The V end lost 6 bases, the J end lost 6 bases, and 5 bases lay between the germline ends. The germline V gene has CDR1 LNHDA and CDR2 SQIVND (reference sequence). The CDR3: CASRFAGELFF. The CDR3 DNA sequence: TGTGCCAGTAGGTTCGCCGGGGAGCTGTTTTTT.

The chain links TRBV6-5 to TRBJ2-7, with 8 bases fitting TRBD1. CDR1 is MNHEY, CDR2 SVGAGI, per germline. V was pared by 6 bases and J by 0 bases, with 7 bases of the junction left unmatched. The CDR3 has 15 amino acids. In DNA, the CDR3 is TGTGCCAGCAGACCTGGGACAGGCAACTCCTACGAGCAGTACTTC. This sequence encodes CASRPGTGNSYEQYF.

V and J are TRBV10-3 and TRBJ1-6; 7 bases match TRBD1. This CDR3 spans 14 amino acids. J lost 6 bases, V lost 4 bases, and 3 bases had no gene match. Germline CDR1 reads ENHRY; CDR2 reads SYGVKD. The CDR3 coding sequence is TGTGCCATCAGTGCAGGGGGGAGTAATTCACCCCTCCACTTT. The encoded protein is CAISAGGSNSPLHF.

V and J are TRBV7-9 and TRBJ1-5, with D perhaps matching TRBD1 (6 bases). CDR1 SEHNR and CDR2 FQNEAQ come from the germline V gene (reference sequence). Trimming shortened V by 1 base and J by 6 bases, and 13 bases separated the two germline ends. The CDR3 extends over 15 amino acids. The CDR3 region has the DNA TGTGCCAGCAGCTTAGAACAGGGCGGAGGTCAGCCCCAGCATTTT. This gives the protein CASSLEQGGGQPQHF. Filled out from reference TRBV7-9 and TRBJ1-5, the complete variable domain reads DTGVSQNPRHKITKRGQNVTFRCDPISEHNRLYWYRQTLGQGPEFLTYFQNEAQLEKSRLLSDRFSAERPKGSFSTLEIQRTEQGDSAMYLCASSLEQGGGQPQHFGDGTRLSIL.

The chain uses TRBV27 and TRBJ2-3; the D is unclear. Germline V gene data show CDR1 as MNHEY and CDR2 as SMNVEV (reference sequence). The V end was cut by 5 bases, the J end by 6 bases, with 12 bases between. The CDR3 has 13 residues. The CDR3 nucleotides are TGTGCCAGCAGTCCCCTTATCGTCGATACGCAGTATTTT. Amino acid sequence: CASSPLIVDTQYF.

The chain joins TRBV7-9 to TRBJ1-6; 8 bases are a match to TRBD1. CDR1 and CDR2 from the germline V gene are SEHNR and FQNEAQ (reference sequence). J gave up 3 bases and V 5 bases, and 6 bases lay outside the gene matches. CDR3 length: 16 amino acids. CDR3 loop: CASSPLTGDYNSPLHF. In DNA, the CDR3 is TGTGCCAGCAGCCCGTTGACAGGGGACTATAATTCACCCCTCCACTTT.

The chain combines TRBV30 with TRBJ2-7; D is ambiguous. There are 11 residues in the CDR3. Trimming cost V 3 bases and J 2 bases, with 5 bases left between them. Germline CDR1 and CDR2: GTSNPN and SVGIG (reference sequence). The CDR3 bases are TGTGCCTGGAGGGCCACCTACGAGCAGTACTTC. It codes for CAWRATYEQYF.

V is TRBV6-6 and J is TRBJ1-3, with D maybe TRBD1 (6 bases). The CDR3 is 15 amino acids. The V gene lost 5 bases and the J gene lost 4 bases, with 15 bases spanning the gap. Germline CDR1 and CDR2: MNHNY and SVGAGI (reference sequence). The chain's CDR3 is CASSRPAGGGNTIYF. The CDR3 DNA reads as TGTGCCAGCAGTCGCCCCGCGGGGGGCGGAAACACCATATATTTT.

With respect to this clone: The same CDR3 arises from other DNA sequences in this sample as well. V is TRBV5-1 and J is TRBJ1-5; D may be TRBD1 (5 bases). Trimming removed 5 bases at V and 5 bases at J, with 14 bases between. The CDR3 loop spans 14 amino acids. Germline-derived CDR1 and CDR2 are SGHRS and YFSETQ. CDR3: CASSPAQGDQPQHF. In DNA, the CDR3 is TGCGCCAGCAGTCCGGCCCAAGGGGATCAGCCCCAGCATTTT.

The chain has TRBV7-8 and TRBJ1-1; a possible D gene is TRBD1 (6 bases). CDR1 and CDR2 from the germline V gene are SGHVS and FQNEAQ. The length of the CDR3 is 13 residues. The V end lost 4 bases, the J end lost 5 bases, and 11 bases lay between the germline ends. Here the CDR3 reads CASSSRGGTEAFF. The CDR3 DNA sequence: TGTGCCAGCAGCTCCAGGGGAGGGACTGAAGCTTTCTTT.